Here is one T cell receptor beta chain with its context. Its cognate antigen has yet to be identified. No base quality values were provided; no much bigger clone lies one nucleotide off. The germline ends are 13 bases apart after V is trimmed by 3 bases and J by 1 base. The CDR3 has 16 amino acids, counting the end cysteine and phenylalanine. The CDR3 DNA has 48 bases and is translated from base 1. From each donor, a single peripheral blood sample of 100 to 150 mL on average was drawn into heparinised tubes. Using a panel that included CD45RO, CCR7, CD25, CD127, CD95 and CD27, naive, central memory, regulatory and stem cell-like memory CD4+ T cells were sorted on a BD FACSAria II. A purity above 98% was achieved for all sorted populations. PBMCs were isolated right away by Lymphoprep density gradient centrifugation and were stained directly, without culture. So that batch effects would be minimized, each experiment stained and sorted samples in pairs, pairing one healthy donor with one patient.

All of the isolated RNA was reverse transcribed with the High Capacity cDNA Reverse Transcription Kit, so expressed TCRB transcripts were sequenced. Naive, central memory and regulatory T cell samples underwent deep immunoSEQ sequencing, averaging around 3.6 million total reads per sample. Sorted cells were lysed in RLT buffer, and RNA was extracted using DNase-treated RNeasy Micro or Mini kits according to cell number. To prevent cross-contamination, every cell subset was processed on its own, while patient and healthy donor samples were processed together. The immunoSEQ multiplex PCR was used to amplify TCRB sequences from cDNA, yielding 87-bp fragments that span the CDR3 region. Amplicons were sequenced on the Illumina HiSeq platform. The study's own analysis went as follows. PCR bias was computationally corrected using synthetic template baselines, reads within Hamming distance 2 were collapsed, and singletons that could not be merged were discarded. Reads were aligned against IMGT so that V, D and J genes, CDR3 length and insertions or deletions at six rearrangement sites could be assigned. Within each subset, clonotype counts were normalized to sorted cell number, after which true diversity and Gini coefficients were computed with the tcR R package. The overlap coefficient, calculated on TCRB nucleotide sequences, was used to quantify repertoire sharing. As a proxy for the pre-selection repertoire, out-of-frame TCRB sequences from naive cells were analyzed. TCRdb carries this immuneACCESS record with in-frame sequences only. Its versions omit some clonotypes, under half of them owing to an unresolved V gene in the studies checked, with the rest unexplained. The DNA gave D and trimming, while V, J and clone size come from that table. Counted in this sample were some 360,000 clones; about 19% of them appeared once. The ten largest clones add up to about 0.044% of the sample.

These data come from a study of beta chain features in type 1 diabetes (dated by TCRdb to 2016 to 2019). For context, the study as a whole: No differences in mean age, gender distribution, total cell number or subset yield were found between patients and healthy donors. A total of approximately 100,000,000 sorted cells were examined across all samples, and the number of cells per subset was strongly correlated with RNA yield. In the study, TCRB repertoires of sorted circulating CD4+ T cell subsets from recently diagnosed type 1 diabetes patients were compared with those of matched healthy donors. Naive and central memory subsets were obtained from all 28 donors, but regulatory and stem cell-like memory subsets were isolated from only 8 patients and roughly 8 healthy donors.

The investigation overall reported the following: At VDJ recombination sites, patients with type 1 diabetes made fewer insertions and deleted more nucleotides, a pattern implying thymic rearrangement abnormalities. Because small numbers of individuals were included in the HLA sub-analyses, any influence of HLA type on TCRB rearrangement was left unresolved. Type 1 diabetes patients showed a moderate but significant shortening of TCRB CDR3 length in all four CD4+ subsets. The naive, central memory and regulatory TCRB repertoires appeared to resemble one another more closely among patients than among healthy donors. Because cDNA was sequenced instead of genomic DNA, highly expressing activated cells could be over-represented, though the groups showed no difference in activation or CD3 levels. Shorter templates might have been favored by PCR, but patient and control samples were amplified and corrected together, so both groups would have been affected equally by any skew.

The rearrangement combines TRBV23-1 with TRBJ1-3; matching of 6 bases hints at TRBD1 as the D gene. TRBV23-1 is annotated as an ORF whose role is uncertain. The receptor's source is a woman aged 18 to 35 in good health. The sequenced sample was naive CD4+ T cells from blood. The sample's cell subset or site label, decoded: true naive CD4+ T cells. DNA sequence: TGCGCCAGCAGTCATACAGGGTCCCTTTCTGGAAACACCATATATTTT. Its protein reads: CASSHTGSLSGNTIYF.